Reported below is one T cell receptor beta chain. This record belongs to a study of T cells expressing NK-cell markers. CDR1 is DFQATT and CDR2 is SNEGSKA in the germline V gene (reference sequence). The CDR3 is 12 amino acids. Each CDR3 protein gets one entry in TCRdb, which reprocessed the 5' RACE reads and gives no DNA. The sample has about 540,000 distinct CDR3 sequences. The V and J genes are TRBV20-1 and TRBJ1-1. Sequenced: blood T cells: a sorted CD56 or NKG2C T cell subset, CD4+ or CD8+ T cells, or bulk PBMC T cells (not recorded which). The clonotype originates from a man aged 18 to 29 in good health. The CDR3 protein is CSGKRVNTEAFF.